This T cell receptor beta chain was recorded in a study of T cell responses to AZD1222 COVID-19 vaccine. This clone was recorded once. The target antigen is unknown. General observations from the study: Unmutated variant regions reportedly attract nearly half of all spike-specific TCRs. Clonal diversity was possibly underestimated; the donors were predominantly white British and more often female. The repertoires were collected only after the peak T cell response. Along spike, vaccine-associated CD4 TCRs were found throughout, with dominance at 160-218 and 743-854.

Profiled with immunoSEQ multiplex PCR; TCRdb holds only in-frame clones, not every one. There are over 20,000 clones in the sample; 88% occur only once, and approximately 2.6% lies in the top ten. The sample was peripheral blood, taken 28 days after the second AZD1222 dose. The origin of this receptor is an adult who received the AZD1222 COVID-19 vaccine.

CDR3 sequence (DNA): TGTGCCAGCAGCGTAGCGGGGAGCGAGACCCAGTACTTC. Translating gives CASSVAGSETQYF. The rearrangement links TRBV5-8 to TRBJ2-5; TRBD2 aligns across 8 bases. The J segment lost 5 bases and the V segment lost 4 bases, leaving 4 bases of the junction unmatched. From germline, CDR1 is SGHTS and CDR2 YDEGEE. The CDR3 length is 13 residues.